What follows are 27 T cell receptor beta chains derived from one specimen sequenced in a study of T cells in tumors after PD-1 blockade. Sequencing was performed with immunoSEQ multiplex PCR; in TCRdb, only in-frame clones are kept and a portion is missing. The sample includes under 2,500 clones, around 69% of them seen just once. The sequencing used tumor tissue, collected after anti-PD-1 treatment. All receptors come from a human donor with basal cell carcinoma.

The J gene is TRBJ2-1, the V gene TRBV19, with TRBD2 as a possible D gene (6 bases). V lost 3 bases, J lost 6 bases, and 12 bases lay in between. Germline V gene data show CDR1 as LNHDA and CDR2 as SQIVND (reference sequence). The CDR3 length is 14 residues. The CDR3 here is CASSIALGGNEQFF. The CDR3 DNA reads as TGTGCCAGTAGTATCGCGTTGGGGGGCAATGAGCAGTTCTTC. The whole variable domain, remainder taken from reference TRBV19 and TRBJ2-1, is DGGITQSPKYLFRKEGQNVTLSCEQNLNHDAMYWYRQDPGQGLRLIYYSQIVNDFQKGDIAEGYSVSREKKESFPLTVTSAQKNPTAFYLCASSIALGGNEQFFGPGTRLTVL.

This chain uses TRBV6-2 or TRBV6-3 with TRBJ1-5, with no clear D. Germline-derived CDR1 and CDR2 are MNHEY and SVGEGT. Trimming pared 0 bases from V and 6 bases from J, leaving 6 bases between. The CDR3 is 13 residues long. The CDR3 sequence: CASSYSRVQPQHF. CDR3 in DNA: TGTGCCAGCAGTTACTCCCGGGTTCAGCCCCAGCATTTT.

This clone was observed once. This sequence joins TRBV5-1 and TRBJ2-1, with D possibly being TRBD2 (5 bases). Trimming took off 4 bases at V and 6 bases at J, with 14 bases between the two ends. Germline loops: CDR1 SGHRS, CDR2 YFSETQ. The CDR3 has 14 amino acids. CDR3 DNA sequence: TGCGCCAGCAGCCCCCAGCTAGCTTCCAATGAGCAGTTCTTC. Residues: CASSPQLASNEQFF.

J is TRBJ2-1 and V is TRBV4-1; 10 bases are a match to TRBD2. CDR3 length equals 14 residues. Germline values: CDR1 MGHRA, CDR2 YSYEKL. Trimming took 8 bases from V and 14 from J; bases not matched to a gene: 15. The CDR3 DNA is TGCGCCAGCGGTCCCGGGACTAGCGCCTCGAGGGAGTTCTTC. This sequence encodes CASGPGTSASREFF.

The genes are TRBV20-1 and TRBJ2-7, with D perhaps TRBD2 (6 bases). V shed 3 bases and J shed 0 bases, with 18 bases lying between them. The V gene's germline CDR1 is DFQATT and CDR2 SNEGSKA (reference sequence). The CDR3 is 16 residues long. The DNA for the CDR3 is TGCAGTGCTAGTGCAGTTCTAGCGACCTTCTCCTACGAGCAGTACTTC. Amino acids: CSASAVLATFSYEQYF.

The chain links TRBV28 to TRBJ1-4; 7 nucleotides match TRBD1. J gave up 3 bases and V 10 bases, and 8 bases lay outside the gene matches. Germline values: CDR1 MDHEN, CDR2 SYDVKM. This CDR3 is built from 14 residues. CDR3 amino acids: CATVRGTANEKLFF. The CDR3 nucleotides are TGTGCCACCGTCCGAGGGACAGCTAATGAAAAACTGTTTTTT.

This chain uses TRBV10-3 with TRBJ1-2; D is uncertain. The CDR3 sequence is 13 residues long. V shed 2 bases and J shed 2 bases, with 6 bases lying between them. CDR1 is ENHRY and CDR2 is SYGVKD in the germline V gene. The CDR3 bases are TGTGCCATCAGTGAGCGCTCGAACTATGGCTACACCTTC. Protein product: CAISERSNYGYTF.

The CDR3 nucleotides are TGTGCCAGCAGCCAACTAAGTGAGCAGTTCTTC. As protein: CASSQLSEQFF. The rearrangement uses TRBV3-1 (or the pseudogene TRBV3-2) and TRBJ2-1; the D is unclear. From germline, CDR1 is LGHDT and CDR2 YNNKEL (reference sequence). The CDR3 spans 11 residues. Trimming took off 2 bases at V and 9 bases at J, with 5 bases between the two ends.

This chain links TRBV5-6 with TRBJ2-3; tentatively, D is TRBD1 (6 bases). Germline V lookup: CDR1 SGHDT, CDR2 YYEEEE. The CDR3 is made up of 15 amino acids. V lost 4 bases to trimming and J lost 1 base, with 13 bases between them. Written as DNA, the CDR3 is TGTGCCAGCAGCAGCAGGGGCCCTGGCACAGATACGCAGTATTTT. Amino acids: CASSSRGPGTDTQYF.

This clone was detected once. This rearrangement joins TRBV6-6 to TRBJ1-2; no clear D gene. The V end lost 5 bases, the J end lost 2 bases, and 12 bases lay between the germline ends. Per germline, CDR1 MNHNY and CDR2 SVGAGI (reference sequence). This CDR3 comprises 14 residues. The CDR3, as DNA: TGTGCCAGCAGTCCTCCGGGATCGAACTATGGCTACACCTTC. This encodes CASSPPGSNYGYTF.

The CDR3 sequence is CASSLTGVREKLFF. The CDR3 DNA follows: TGTGCCAGCAGCCTAACAGGGGTACGGGAAAAACTGTTTTTT. The chain links TRBV28 to TRBJ1-4; 7 bases match TRBD1. CDR3 size: 14 residues. V shed 6 bases and J 8 bases; nucleotides not matched to a gene: 9. Germline lookup yields CDR1 MDHEN and CDR2 SYDVKM. The full variable domain, with the rest looked up from reference TRBV28 and TRBJ1-4, is DVKVTQSSRYLVKRTGEKVFLECVQDMDHENMFWYRQDPGLGLRLIYFSYDVKMKEKGDIPEGYSVSREKKERFSLILESASTNQTSMYLCASSLTGVREKLFFGSGTQLSVL.

The V call is TRBV20-1, the J call TRBJ1-5, with TRBD1 identical over 7 bases. V lost 3 bases and J lost 9; bases outside the gene matches: 8. The germline gives CDR1 DFQATT, CDR2 SNEGSKA (reference sequence). The CDR3 extends over 13 amino acids. CDR3 DNA: TGCAGTGCTAGTTCACAGGGGTTGATGCCCCAGCATTTT. Translation: CSASSQGLMPQHF.

The chain is built from TRBV28 and TRBJ1-3; D is possibly TRBD1 (5 bases). There are 14 residues in the CDR3. Per the germline V gene, CDR1 is MDHEN and CDR2 is SYDVKM. Trimming left V 3 bases short and J 5 bases short, with 11 bases between. This chain's CDR3 is CASSFQGSRNTIYF. As DNA, the CDR3 is TGTGCCAGCAGTTTTCAGGGTAGCAGAAACACCATATATTTT.

The J gene is TRBJ2-2, the V gene TRBV9; D not resolved. V lost 3 bases, J lost 0 bases, and 3 bases lay in between. The CDR3 has 13 amino acids. Germline V lookup: CDR1 SGDLS, CDR2 YYNGEE. The CDR3 sequence is CASSGANTGELFF. As DNA, the CDR3 is TGTGCCAGCAGCGGGGCGAACACCGGGGAGCTGTTTTTT.

V gene TRBV29-1 combines with J gene TRBJ2-3; 14 bases are shared with TRBD2. Germline V gene data show CDR1 as SQVTM and CDR2 as ANQGSEA. With V trimmed by 5 bases and J by 4 bases, 5 bases remained unmatched. This CDR3 has 15 amino acids. CDR3 protein: CSVQGLAGGSDTQYF. CDR3 bases: TGCAGCGTTCAAGGACTAGCGGGAGGTTCAGATACGCAGTATTTT.

The chain uses TRBV7-2 and TRBJ2-7; 8 nucleotides align to TRBD2. The CDR3 is 14 residues long. Germline loops: CDR1 SGHTA, CDR2 FQGNSA. The junction had 6 bases not matched to a gene; V was cut back by 4 bases and J by 4 bases. The CDR3 spells CASSSQRGGYEQYF. CDR3 nucleotides: TGTGCCAGCAGCTCCCAACGGGGGGGGTACGAGCAGTACTTC.

The CDR3 DNA is TGTGCCAGCAGCTCGGGACAGGGGGACTCTTTGAGTGGCTACACCTTC. It yields the protein CASSSGQGDSLSGYTF. This rearrangement joins TRBV7-3 to TRBJ1-2; 11 bases fit TRBD1. This CDR3 is 16 amino acids long. Germline V gives CDR1 SGHTA, CDR2 FQGTGA. V gave up 4 bases and J gave up 7 bases; unmatched junction bases: 11.

This clone was found a few times. V usage is TRBV5-5 and J usage is TRBJ1-4; D remains unclear. This CDR3 contains 13 residues. In germline, CDR1 is SGHKS, CDR2 YYEKEE (reference sequence). The ends were cut back, 4 bases at V and 4 bases at J, with 8 bases in the middle. CDR3 residues: CASSKDLNEKLFF. CDR3 DNA: TGTGCCAGCAGCAAGGACCTTAATGAAAAACTGTTTTTT. The variable domain in full, with the rest retrieved from reference TRBV5-5 and TRBJ1-4, is DAGVTQSPTHLIKTRGQQVTLRCSPISGHKSVSWYQQVLGQGPQFIFQYYEKEERGRGNFPDRFSARQFPNYSSELNVNALLLGDSALYLCASSKDLNEKLFFGSGTQLSVL.

The rearrangement uses TRBV6-5 and TRBJ1-2, with a weak D call TRBD1 (5 bases). The germline V gene has CDR1 MNHEY and CDR2 SVGAGI. CDR3 length: 14 amino acids. Deletions cut 7 bases from V and 3 bases from J, with 15 bases between. The CDR3 coding sequence is TGTGCCAGCATGAGGGGAGGGGCGGACTATGGCTACACCTTC. The encoded protein is CASMRGGADYGYTF.

To note about this clone: This same CDR3 is encoded by further DNA sequences in the sample. The chain links TRBV6-5 to TRBJ1-2; D possibly corresponds to TRBD1 (6 bases). The CDR3 totals 14 residues. Per germline, CDR1 MNHEY and CDR2 SVGAGI. V was shortened by 3 bases and J by 4 bases, with 12 bases between the two germline ends. CDR3 DNA: TGTGCCAGCAGTTATGGGGGACAACCCTATGGCTACACCTTC. It encodes CASSYGGQPYGYTF.

The chain employs TRBV7-9 and TRBJ2-5; TRBD2 agrees at 7 bases. Germline CDR1 and CDR2: SEHNR and FQNEAQ (reference sequence). The length of the CDR3 is 16 residues. The junction had 8 bases not matched to a gene; V was cut back by 0 bases and J by 4 bases. This CDR3 reads CASSLAGGGRGETQYF. The CDR3 nucleotides read TGTGCCAGCAGCTTAGCTGGGGGGGGGAGAGGAGAGACCCAGTACTTC.

In this sample, this clone is large (0.1 to 1%). This chain connects TRBV5-5 to TRBJ1-5, with 7 bases aligning to TRBD1. V lost 1 base to trimming and J lost 1 base; unmatched junction nucleotides: 8. CDR1 is SGHKS, CDR2 YYEKEE, per germline (reference sequence). This CDR3 is built from 17 residues. In nucleotides, the CDR3 is TGTGCCAGCAGCTTGCGACAGGGAGCTGGCAGCAATCAGCCCCAGCATTTT. It specifies CASSLRQGAGSNQPQHF. Filled out from reference TRBV5-5 and TRBJ1-5, the complete variable domain reads DAGVTQSPTHLIKTRGQQVTLRCSPISGHKSVSWYQQVLGQGPQFIFQYYEKEERGRGNFPDRFSARQFPNYSSELNVNALLLGDSALYLCASSLRQGAGSNQPQHFGDGTRLSIL.

This chain joins TRBV12-3 or TRBV12-4 and TRBJ2-7, with D unresolved. The V gene lost 3 bases and the J gene lost 3 bases, with 6 bases spanning the gap. The CDR3 sequence is 12 residues long. The CDR3 nucleotides read TGTGCCAGCAGTTTCAAGAGCTACGAGCAGTACTTC. Protein: CASSFKSYEQYF.

The V call is TRBV5-1, the J call TRBJ2-5; D uncertain. The CDR3 loop spans 14 amino acids. Germline loops: CDR1 SGHRS, CDR2 YFSETQ. Deletions cut 0 bases from V and 7 bases from J, with 13 bases between. CDR3 sequence: CASSLDLSGRTQYF. The CDR3 nucleotides are TGCGCCAGCAGCTTGGATCTTAGTGGGCGGACCCAGTACTTC.

The rearrangement uses TRBV20-1 and TRBJ2-7; D is perhaps TRBD2 (6 bases). V gave up 4 bases and J gave up 11 bases, with 15 bases separating them. This CDR3 has 11 residues. Germline V gene sequence: CDR1 DFQATT, CDR2 SNEGSKA (reference sequence). The CDR3 nucleotides read TGCAGTGCTACCCTACCGGGGGTTAAGTACTTC. Protein: CSATLPGVKYF.

The chain uses TRBV4-3 and TRBJ2-1, with 10 nucleotides matching TRBD1. Germline trimming cut 0 bases from V and 5 bases from J; bases unmatched to any gene: 4. This CDR3 is 16 amino acids long. CDR1 and CDR2 from the germline V gene are LGHNA and YSLEER. Written as DNA, the CDR3 is TGCGCCAGCAGCCAAGACGGGACAGGGGCACACAATGAGCAGTTCTTC. Translation gives CASSQDGTGAHNEQFF.

The rearrangement joins TRBV6-5 to TRBJ2-7; TRBD1 aligns across 9 bases. CDR3 length: 15 amino acids. The V and J ends lost 6 bases and 2 bases, in that order; junction bases with no gene match: 8. Germline CDR1 and CDR2: MNHEY and SVGAGI. CDR3 residues: CASRGTGKPPYEQYF. The CDR3 region has the DNA TGTGCCAGCAGGGGGACAGGGAAACCCCCCTACGAGCAGTACTTC.